The 32 T cell receptor beta chains below all came from one sample that was sequenced in a study of T cell repertoires in cytomegalovirus infection. These TCRs' antigens remain unknown. Via MiXCR, TCRdb re-called the reads, giving one row per CDR3 protein. The repertoire holds about a million distinct CDR3 sequences, with around 30% as singletons. Sequenced material: cultured CD8+ T cells from PBMCs, taken from culture after CMV antigen stimulation. All receptors derive from a human donor in good health (CMV status not recorded). Some clones in this sample may be carry-over from other donors' samples.

This clonotype was counted ten times or more. The V call is TRBV7-8, the J call TRBJ1-1, with 10 nucleotides matching TRBD1. Germline CDR1 reads SGHVS; CDR2 reads FQNEAQ. Trimming removed 1 base from V and 0 bases from J; junction bases left unmatched: 2. The CDR3 has 16 amino acids. The CDR3 protein is CASSLVTGGLNTEAFF. In DNA form, the CDR3 reads TGTGCCAGCAGCTTAGTGACAGGGGGCTTGAACACTGAAGCTTTCTTT. Full variable domain (missing parts from reference TRBV7-8 and TRBJ1-1): GAGVSQSPRYKVAKRGQDVALRCDPISGHVSLFWYQQALGQGPEFLTYFQNEAQLDKSGLPSDRFFAERPEGSVSTLKIQRTQQEDSAVYLCASSLVTGGLNTEAFFGQGTRLTVV.

The gene calls are TRBV19 and TRBJ2-1; TRBD1 or TRBD2 may be the D gene (6 bases each). Trimming cost V 3 bases and J 2 bases, with 11 bases left between them. The CDR3 is 15 amino acids. Looked up from germline, CDR1 is LNHDA and CDR2 is SQIVND (reference sequence). Here the CDR3 reads CASSIEGGPYNEQFF. The DNA for the CDR3 is TGTGCCAGTAGTATCGAGGGGGGCCCCTACAATGAGCAGTTCTTC.

The chain combines TRBV2 with TRBJ1-1, with D tentatively TRBD1 (5 bases). Germline loops: CDR1 SNHLY, CDR2 FYNNEI. This CDR3 has 15 residues. V gave up 1 base and J gave up 3 bases, with 12 bases separating them. CDR3 DNA: TGTGCCAGCAGTGAAGTCGGGACTGGGCACACTGAAGCTTTCTTT. This codes for CASSEVGTGHTEAFF.

This rearrangement joins TRBV19 to TRBJ1-1; tentatively, D is TRBD1 (6 bases). CDR3 size: 14 residues. CDR1 is LNHDA and CDR2 is SQIVND in the germline V gene (reference sequence). The V gene lost 3 bases and the J gene lost 4 bases, with 12 bases spanning the gap. The chain's CDR3 is CASSISGGGTEAFF. The CDR3 DNA reads as TGTGCCAGTAGTATTTCCGGGGGCGGCACTGAAGCTTTCTTT.

This clonotype was seen a handful of times. V and J are TRBV7-6 and TRBJ1-6; 9 bases agree with TRBD1. The CDR3 length is 17 residues. Germline values: CDR1 SGHVS, CDR2 FNYEAQ. Trimming at V came to 5 bases and at J to 7 bases, leaving 12 bases not matched to a gene. This CDR3 reads CASSADNRGHQNSPLHF. The CDR3 DNA follows: TGTGCCAGCAGCGCAGACAACAGGGGGCACCAGAATTCACCCCTCCACTTT.

The genes are TRBV9 and TRBJ1-2; 10 bases map to TRBD1. Germline trimming cut 5 bases from V and 7 bases from J; bases unmatched to any gene: 8. This CDR3 comprises 14 residues. CDR1 SGDLS and CDR2 YYNGEE come from the germline V gene. Here the CDR3 DNA reads TGTGCCAGCAGAGGGACAGGGGAACGTTTTGGCTACACCTTC. Protein sequence: CASRGTGERFGYTF.

There are a few counts of this clonotype. V gene TRBV27 combines with J gene TRBJ2-3; D might be TRBD2 (5 bases). CDR1 and CDR2 from the germline V gene are MNHEY and SMNVEV (reference sequence). The V gene lost 3 bases and the J gene lost 6 bases, with 13 bases spanning the gap. The CDR3 is 14 amino acids. The CDR3 reads CASSLGASFDTQYF. The CDR3 DNA sequence: TGTGCCAGCAGTTTGGGAGCCTCGTTTGATACGCAGTATTTT.

The sample holds many counts of this clonotype. The gene calls are TRBV7-9 and TRBJ2-7; the D gene is possibly TRBD1 (6 bases). The germline V and J ends were trimmed by 5 bases and 2 bases, with 13 bases remaining between them. Germline CDR1 and CDR2: SEHNR and FQNEAQ (reference sequence). The CDR3 spans 14 residues. The CDR3 coding sequence is TGTGCCAGCAGCCCCGACCCAGGGGCCTACGAGCAGTACTTC. As protein: CASSPDPGAYEQYF.

The chain carries TRBV6-1 and TRBJ1-1, with D possibly being TRBD1 (5 bases). Between the trimmed V and J ends, which lost 4 bases and 0 bases, there was a span of 15 bases. The CDR3 extends over 16 amino acids. From germline, CDR1 is MNHNS and CDR2 SASEGT. DNA of the CDR3: TGTGCCAGCAGTGCAGAAGGAGCGGACATGAACACTGAAGCTTTCTTT. Translation: CASSAEGADMNTEAFF.

This chain uses TRBV5-1 with TRBJ2-1; the D gene is possibly TRBD2 (5 bases). Germline V lookup: CDR1 SGHRS, CDR2 YFSETQ. This CDR3 is 16 amino acids long. V lost 0 bases, J lost 3 bases, and 13 bases lay in between. The CDR3 here is CASSLDPGKDYNEQFF. CDR3 nucleotides: TGCGCCAGCAGCTTGGATCCGGGGAAGGACTACAATGAGCAGTTCTTC.

Only a few counts were recorded for this clonotype. The rearrangement links TRBV7-9 to TRBJ2-5; 9 bases map to TRBD2. This CDR3 region has 15 residues. The germline gives CDR1 SEHNR, CDR2 FQNEAQ (reference sequence). The V gene end was trimmed by 5 bases and the J gene end by 5 bases; junction bases not matched to a gene: 9. The CDR3 sequence: CASSEGTSSRETQYF. The CDR3 coding sequence is TGTGCCAGCAGCGAGGGGACTAGCAGTAGGGAGACCCAGTACTTC.

This chain uses TRBV7-6 with TRBJ2-2; D gene uncertain. The ends were cut back, 5 bases at V and 6 bases at J, with 7 bases in the middle. The CDR3 totals 12 residues. The germline V gene encodes CDR1 SGHVS and CDR2 FNYEAQ. The CDR3 here is CASSEQAGELFF. The CDR3, as DNA: TGTGCCAGCAGCGAGCAGGCCGGGGAGCTGTTTTTT.

This clonotype was seen only once. The V call is TRBV12-5, the J call TRBJ2-3, with 9 bases lining up with TRBD1. From germline, CDR1 is LGHNT and CDR2 FRNRAP. The CDR3 sequence is 15 residues long. Germline trimming cut 6 bases from V and 10 bases from J; bases unmatched to any gene: 14. The CDR3 spells CASGPGQGLMRAQYF. CDR3 DNA sequence: TGTGCTAGTGGACCGGGACAGGGCCTCATGAGGGCGCAGTATTTT.

This clonotype was found many times. The chain joins TRBV7-6 to TRBJ2-7; D may be TRBD1 or TRBD2 (5 bases each). The CDR3 contains 12 residues. Deletions cut 2 bases from V and 6 bases from J, with 8 bases between. Germline CDR1 is SGHVS and CDR2 is FNYEAQ. This chain's CDR3 is CASSLRGAEQYF. The DNA of the CDR3 is TGTGCCAGCAGCTTAAGGGGAGCCGAGCAGTACTTC.

This clonotype has more than one count but fewer than ten. The chain combines TRBV6-2 or TRBV6-3 with TRBJ2-7, with TRBD1 matching over 7 bases. Looked up from germline, CDR1 is MNHEY and CDR2 is SVGEGT. V trimming: 6 bases; J trimming: 1 base; junction bases outside the gene matches: 3. The CDR3 is 13 residues long. CDR3 sequence reads: CASSGTVSYEQYV. CDR3 nucleotides: TGTGCCAGCAGCGGGACAGTGTCCTACGAGCAGTACGTC.

This clonotype was detected only a few times. The V and J genes are TRBV6-5 and TRBJ2-5; D gene ambiguous. V dropped 2 bases and J dropped 2 bases, with 12 bases sitting between them. The length of the CDR3 is 15 residues. CDR1 and CDR2 (germline): MNHEY, SVGAGI. CDR3 DNA: TGTGCCAGCAGTTACGCGAGGTGGAAACAAGAGACCCAGTACTTC. Protein: CASSYARWKQETQYF.

The V and J genes are TRBV7-4 and TRBJ1-2, with 8 nucleotides matching TRBD1. Germline V gene lookup returns CDR1 SGHVT and CDR2 SQSDAQ. V gave up 3 bases and J gave up 0 bases; unmatched junction bases: 3. This CDR3 comprises 15 residues. CDR3 coding DNA: TGTGCCAGCAGCTTCCCAGGGGGCTCTAACTATGGCTACACCTTC. Its translation is CASSFPGGSNYGYTF.

The rearrangement uses TRBV6-2 or TRBV6-3 and TRBJ2-7, with D possibly matching TRBD1 (5 bases). V lost 4 bases and J lost 5, with 24 bases in between. The CDR3 runs 17 residues. CDR1 MNHEY and CDR2 SVGEGT come from the germline V gene. CDR3 DNA sequence: TGTGCCAGCAGTTTCCCCTTCGACAGCCTTCTTGGGAACGAGCAGTACGTC. It specifies CASSFPFDSLLGNEQYV.

The chain is built from TRBV5-4 and TRBJ2-2, with 7 bases aligning to TRBD1. Germline loops: CDR1 SGHNT, CDR2 YYREEE (reference sequence). V lost 4 bases and J lost 4; bases outside the gene matches: 10. This CDR3 comprises 16 residues. The chain's CDR3 is CASSDGTRGPTGELFF. The CDR3 nucleotides read TGTGCCAGCAGCGACGGAACGAGGGGGCCCACCGGGGAGCTGTTTTTT.

This clonotype was seen a few times. This sequence joins TRBV27 and TRBJ2-5; 8 bases are shared with TRBD2. The CDR3 consists of 13 residues. The germline V gene encodes CDR1 MNHEY and CDR2 SMNVEV (reference sequence). V gave up 3 bases and J gave up 7 bases; unmatched junction bases: 4. CDR3 DNA sequence: TGTGCCAGCAGTTTGGCGCTAGCGGGGACCCAGTACTTC. This translates into CASSLALAGTQYF.

The chain links TRBV6-2 or TRBV6-3 to TRBJ2-7; 8 bases are a match to TRBD1. CDR3 length equals 14 residues. The V gene end was trimmed by 4 bases and the J gene end by 5 bases; junction bases not matched to a gene: 7. Germline V gives CDR1 MNHEY, CDR2 SVGEGT. CDR3 nucleotide sequence: TGTGCCAGCAGTTCAGGACAGGGTATCGACGAGCAGTACTTC. The encoded protein is CASSSGQGIDEQYF.

This clonotype was seen repeatedly, ten times or more. The chain combines TRBV27 with TRBJ1-5; D perhaps matches TRBD1 (6 bases). This CDR3 region has 17 residues. CDR1 MNHEY and CDR2 SMNVEV come from the germline V gene (reference sequence). V was pared by 8 bases and J by 0 bases, with 20 bases between. Here the CDR3 reads CASSPRGARDSNQPQHF. The CDR3 DNA sequence: TGTGCCAGCTCACCGAGGGGGGCCCGGGATAGCAATCAGCCCCAGCATTTT.

Many counts were recorded for this clonotype. The rearrangement joins TRBV20-1 to TRBJ1-5; D is undetermined. From germline, CDR1 is DFQATT and CDR2 SNEGSKA (reference sequence). The CDR3 consists of 16 residues. Trimming removed 1 base at V and 4 bases at J, with 17 bases between. The CDR3 nucleotides are TGCAGTGCTAGAGTGGGTGTCGGGCAGAGGAATCAGCCCCAGCATTTT. Its protein product is CSARVGVGQRNQPQHF.

The chain's CDR3 is CASSLTGSLCPNTEAFF. The DNA of the CDR3 is TGTGCCAGCAGCTTAACAGGCAGCCTATGCCCGAACACTGAAGCTTTCTTT. The V call is TRBV7-3, the J call TRBJ1-1, with unresolved D. Germline V gives CDR1 SGHTA, CDR2 FQGTGA. This CDR3 comprises 17 residues. V shed 0 bases and J shed 1 base, with 15 bases lying between them.

The V gene is TRBV6-5, the J gene TRBJ2-7; 9 nucleotides agree with TRBD1. The CDR3 has 14 residues. Germline V CDR1 and CDR2: MNHEY, SVGAGI. Unmatched junction bases numbered 10, after V lost 6 bases and J lost 7 bases. In DNA form, the CDR3 reads TGTGCCAGCAGCTCCGGGACAGGGTTCCTTGAGCAGTACTTC. Amino acid sequence: CASSSGTGFLEQYF.

J is TRBJ2-7 and V is TRBV28, with 8 bases lining up with TRBD1. Trimming took 6 bases from V and 1 from J; bases not matched to a gene: 11. The CDR3 sequence is 16 residues long. The germline V gene encodes CDR1 MDHEN and CDR2 SYDVKM. CDR3 sequence (DNA): TGTGCCAGCAGCTGGAGACAGGGGACAAGGTCCTACGAGCAGTACGTC. It encodes CASSWRQGTRSYEQYV.

As for this clonotype: A much more abundant neighbour one base away suggests this may be a read error. The chain couples TRBV7-2 to TRBJ1-2; D gene unclear. There are 15 residues in the CDR3. Trimming cost V 1 base and J 10 bases, with 19 bases left between them. Per germline, CDR1 SGHTA and CDR2 FQGNSA. CDR3 in DNA: TGTGCCAGCAGCTTAGTAAGCTCTATCGACAACGACTACACCTTC. Its translation: CASSLVSSIDNDYTF.

This clonotype has more than one count but fewer than ten. In nucleotides, the CDR3 is TGTGCCAGCATACGGGGGGGGGCAGGCGAGCAGTACGTC. This sequence encodes CASIRGGAGEQYV. The chain carries TRBV6-4 and TRBJ2-7; 8 bases match TRBD2. J was trimmed by 6 bases and V by 7 bases; bases with no gene match: 8. Germline CDR1 reads MRHNA; CDR2 reads SNTAGT. The CDR3 extends over 13 amino acids.

The gene calls are TRBV28 and TRBJ1-2, with D possibly TRBD1 on 5 matching bases. The CDR3 length is 18 residues. Germline CDR1 reads MDHEN; CDR2 reads SYDVKM. The V gene lost 5 bases and the J gene lost 1 base, with 23 bases spanning the gap. DNA for the CDR3: TGTGCCAGCAGTCCGTCACTAAGGCAGGGAGGTTTTAACTATGGCTACACCTTC. Amino acids: CASSPSLRQGGFNYGYTF.

The chain joins TRBV7-9 to TRBJ2-7; 11 bases line up with TRBD1. The V gene end was trimmed by 5 bases and the J gene end by 2 bases; junction bases not matched to a gene: 8. This CDR3 comprises 16 residues. Per the germline V gene, CDR1 is SEHNR and CDR2 is FQNEAQ (reference sequence). The CDR3 DNA reads TGTGCCAGCAGCGCGCCGGGACAGGGGGGACCCTACGAGCAGTACTTC. Protein: CASSAPGQGGPYEQYF. The variable domain in full, completed from reference TRBV7-9 and TRBJ2-7, reads DTGVSQNPRHKITKRGQNVTFRCDPISEHNRLYWYRQTLGQGPEFLTYFQNEAQLEKSRLLSDRFSAERPKGSFSTLEIQRTEQGDSAMYLCASSAPGQGGPYEQYFGPGTRLTVT.

This rearrangement joins TRBV29-1 to TRBJ2-1; D gene unclear. V dropped 2 bases and J dropped 0 bases, with 14 bases sitting between them. This CDR3 is built from 16 residues. CDR1 is SQVTM, CDR2 ANQGSEA, per germline. CDR3 sequence reads: CSVEPGEQSSYNEQFF. DNA of the CDR3: TGCAGCGTTGAACCTGGAGAACAGAGCTCCTACAATGAGCAGTTCTTC.

J is TRBJ1-4 and V is TRBV11-3; D unresolved. This CDR3 contains 10 residues. Germline values: CDR1 SGHNT, CDR2 YENEEA. Deletions cut 6 bases from V and 10 bases from J, with 6 bases between. CDR3 in DNA: TGTGCCAGCAGTTCTGGAAAACTGTTTTTT. This gives the protein CASSSGKLFF.